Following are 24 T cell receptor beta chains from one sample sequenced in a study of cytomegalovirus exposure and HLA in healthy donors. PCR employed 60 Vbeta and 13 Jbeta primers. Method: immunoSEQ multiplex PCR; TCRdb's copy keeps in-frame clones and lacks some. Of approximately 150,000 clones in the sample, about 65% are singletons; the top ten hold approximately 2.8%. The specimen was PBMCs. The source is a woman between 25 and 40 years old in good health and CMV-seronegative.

CDR3 DNA sequence: TGCGCCAGCAGCCAAGATTTCCGAGACAGCATCCGGGAGACCCAGTACTTC. Its translation is CASSQDFRDSIRETQYF. J is TRBJ2-5 and V is TRBV4-3, with D possibly matching TRBD1 (5 bases). CDR1 and CDR2 (germline): LGHNA, YSLEER. The CDR3 totals 17 residues. Trimming took 0 bases from V and 5 from J, leaving 19 bases between them.

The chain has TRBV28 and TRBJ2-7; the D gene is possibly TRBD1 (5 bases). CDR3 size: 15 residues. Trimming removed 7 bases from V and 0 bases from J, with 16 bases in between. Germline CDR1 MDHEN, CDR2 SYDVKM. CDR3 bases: TGTGCCAGCATCGGGTGGGGCAGGAGCTCCTACGAGCAGTACTTC. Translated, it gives CASIGWGRSSYEQYF.

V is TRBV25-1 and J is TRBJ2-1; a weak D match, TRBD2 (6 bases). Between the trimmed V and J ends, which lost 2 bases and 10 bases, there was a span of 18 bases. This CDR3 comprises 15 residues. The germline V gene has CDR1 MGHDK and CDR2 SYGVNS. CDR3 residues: CASSEGGFRSVEQFF. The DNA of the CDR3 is TGTGCCAGCAGTGAAGGGGGGTTTCGAAGCGTGGAGCAGTTCTTC.

The CDR3 reads CASSYGGGTGELFF. The CDR3 DNA follows: TGTGCCAGCAGTTATGGGGGCGGAACCGGGGAGCTGTTTTTT. This chain connects TRBV6-5 to TRBJ2-2; maybe TRBD1 (6 bases). The germline gives CDR1 MNHEY, CDR2 SVGAGI. Trimming took off 3 bases at V and 5 bases at J, with 10 bases between the two ends. The CDR3 sequence is 14 residues long.

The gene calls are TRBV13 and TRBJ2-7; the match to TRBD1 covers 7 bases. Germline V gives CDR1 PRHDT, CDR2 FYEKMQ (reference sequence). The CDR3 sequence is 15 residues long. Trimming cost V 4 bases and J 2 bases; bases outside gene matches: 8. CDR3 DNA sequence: TGTGCCAGCAGCTCCCGGGAACAGGGGCCCTACGAGCAGTACTTC. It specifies CASSSREQGPYEQYF.

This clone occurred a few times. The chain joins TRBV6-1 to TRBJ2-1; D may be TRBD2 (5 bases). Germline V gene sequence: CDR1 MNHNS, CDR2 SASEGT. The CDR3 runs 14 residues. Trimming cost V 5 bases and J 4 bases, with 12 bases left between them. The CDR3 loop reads CASSPTGIYNEQFF. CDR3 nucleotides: TGTGCCAGCAGTCCTACCGGGATTTACAATGAGCAGTTCTTC.

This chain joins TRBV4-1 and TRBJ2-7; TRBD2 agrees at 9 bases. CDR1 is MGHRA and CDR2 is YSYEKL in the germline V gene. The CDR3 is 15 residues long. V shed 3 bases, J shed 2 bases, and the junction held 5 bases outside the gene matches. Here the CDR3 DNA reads TGCGCCAGCAGCCAGACCTCTAGCGGGGCCTACGAGCAGTACTTC. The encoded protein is CASSQTSSGAYEQYF.

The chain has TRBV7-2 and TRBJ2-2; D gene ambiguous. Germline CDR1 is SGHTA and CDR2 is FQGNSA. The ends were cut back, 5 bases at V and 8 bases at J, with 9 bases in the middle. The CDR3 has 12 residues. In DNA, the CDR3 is TGTGCCAGCAGCCGAGGTTGGGGGGAGCTGTTTTTT. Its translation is CASSRGWGELFF.

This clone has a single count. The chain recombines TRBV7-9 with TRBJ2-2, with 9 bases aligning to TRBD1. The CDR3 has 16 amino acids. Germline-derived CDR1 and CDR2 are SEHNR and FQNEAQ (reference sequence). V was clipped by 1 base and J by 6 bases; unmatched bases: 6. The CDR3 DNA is TGTGCCAGCAGCTTAGGCTGGGACAGGGTTCCCGGGGAGCTGTTTTTT. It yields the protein CASSLGWDRVPGELFF.

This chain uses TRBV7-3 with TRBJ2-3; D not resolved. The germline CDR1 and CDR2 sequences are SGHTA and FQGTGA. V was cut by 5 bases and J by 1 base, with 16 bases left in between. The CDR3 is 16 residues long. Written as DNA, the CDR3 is TGTGCCAGCAGCCTGTTCCGAGTGGGCGGCACAGATACGCAGTATTTT. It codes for CASSLFRVGGTDTQYF.

The CDR3, as DNA: TGCGCCAGCAGCAATACCCGAGGGAGAATGGGTGTCTACGAGCAGTACTTC. This gives the protein CASSNTRGRMGVYEQYF. V gene TRBV5-1 combines with J gene TRBJ2-7, with D tentatively TRBD2 (5 bases). CDR3 size: 17 residues. Germline V CDR1 and CDR2: SGHRS, YFSETQ. V lost 4 bases to trimming and J lost 3 bases, with 23 bases between them.

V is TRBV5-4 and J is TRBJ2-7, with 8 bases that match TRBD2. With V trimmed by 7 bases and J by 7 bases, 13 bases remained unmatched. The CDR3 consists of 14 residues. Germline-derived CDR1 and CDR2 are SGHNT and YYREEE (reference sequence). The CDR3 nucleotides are TGTGCCAGCTCCCTGGGACTAGAGAGCGGTGAGCAGTACTTC. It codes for CASSLGLESGEQYF.

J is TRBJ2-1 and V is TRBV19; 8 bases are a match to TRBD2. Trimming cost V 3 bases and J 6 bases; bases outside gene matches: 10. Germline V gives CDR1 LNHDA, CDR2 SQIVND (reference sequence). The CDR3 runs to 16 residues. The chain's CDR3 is CASSIPPGGPGNEQFF. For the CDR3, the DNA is TGTGCCAGTAGTATCCCGCCGGGAGGGCCAGGCAATGAGCAGTTCTTC.

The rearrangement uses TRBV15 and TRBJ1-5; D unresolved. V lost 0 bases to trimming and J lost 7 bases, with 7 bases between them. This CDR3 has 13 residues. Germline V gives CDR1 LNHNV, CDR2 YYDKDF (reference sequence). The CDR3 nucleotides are TGTGCCACCAGCAGAGATCTAGAGCAGCCCCAGCATTTT. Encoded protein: CATSRDLEQPQHF.

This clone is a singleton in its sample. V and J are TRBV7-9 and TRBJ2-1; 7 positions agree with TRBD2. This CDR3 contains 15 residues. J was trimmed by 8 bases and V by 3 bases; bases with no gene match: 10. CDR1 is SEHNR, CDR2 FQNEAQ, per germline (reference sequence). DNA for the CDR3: TGTGCCAGCAGCTTTTCGGCGGGAGTGGTGGATGAGCAGTTCTTC. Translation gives CASSFSAGVVDEQFF. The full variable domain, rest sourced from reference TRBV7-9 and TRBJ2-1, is DTGVSQNPRHKITKRGQNVTFRCDPISEHNRLYWYRQTLGQGPEFLTYFQNEAQLEKSRLLSDRFSAERPKGSFSTLEIQRTEQGDSAMYLCASSFSAGVVDEQFFGPGTRLTVL.

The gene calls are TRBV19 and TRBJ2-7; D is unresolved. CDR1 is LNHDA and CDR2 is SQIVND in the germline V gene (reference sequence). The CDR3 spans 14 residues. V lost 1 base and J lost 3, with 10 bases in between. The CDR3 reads CASSIVNSNYEQYF. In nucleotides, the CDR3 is TGTGCCAGTAGTATAGTAAACAGTAACTACGAGCAGTACTTC.

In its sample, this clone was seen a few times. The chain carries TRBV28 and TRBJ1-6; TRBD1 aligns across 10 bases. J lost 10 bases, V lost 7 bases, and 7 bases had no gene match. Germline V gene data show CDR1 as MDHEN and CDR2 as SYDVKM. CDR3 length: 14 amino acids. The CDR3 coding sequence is TGTGCCAGCACCCGACAGGGGGCGAAGTCACCCCTCCACTTT. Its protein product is CASTRQGAKSPLHF.

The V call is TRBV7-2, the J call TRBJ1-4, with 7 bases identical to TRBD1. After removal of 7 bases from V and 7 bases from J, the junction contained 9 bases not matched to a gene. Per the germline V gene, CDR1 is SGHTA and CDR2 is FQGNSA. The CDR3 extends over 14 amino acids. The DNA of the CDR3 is TGTGCCAGCACCCTACAGGGGTTCACTGAAAAACTGTTTTTT. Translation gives CASTLQGFTEKLFF.

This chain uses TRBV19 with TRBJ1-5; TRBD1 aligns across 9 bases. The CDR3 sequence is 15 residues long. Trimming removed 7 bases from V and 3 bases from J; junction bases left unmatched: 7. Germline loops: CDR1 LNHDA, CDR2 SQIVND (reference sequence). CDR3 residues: CASIGTGWDNQPQHF. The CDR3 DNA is TGTGCCAGTATCGGGACAGGGTGGGACAATCAGCCCCAGCATTTT.

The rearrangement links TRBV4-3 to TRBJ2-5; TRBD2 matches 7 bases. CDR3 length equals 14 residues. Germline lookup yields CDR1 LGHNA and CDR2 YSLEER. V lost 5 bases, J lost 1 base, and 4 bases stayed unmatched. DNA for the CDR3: TGCGCCAGCAGCAAAGGACTAGGCCAAGAGACCCAGTACTTC. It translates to CASSKGLGQETQYF.

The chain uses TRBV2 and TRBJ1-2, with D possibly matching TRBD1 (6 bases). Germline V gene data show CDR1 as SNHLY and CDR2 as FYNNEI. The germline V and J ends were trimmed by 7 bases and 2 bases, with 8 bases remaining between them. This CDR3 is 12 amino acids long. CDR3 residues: CASKGGNYGYTF. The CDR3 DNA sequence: TGTGCCAGCAAAGGGGGAAACTATGGCTACACCTTC.

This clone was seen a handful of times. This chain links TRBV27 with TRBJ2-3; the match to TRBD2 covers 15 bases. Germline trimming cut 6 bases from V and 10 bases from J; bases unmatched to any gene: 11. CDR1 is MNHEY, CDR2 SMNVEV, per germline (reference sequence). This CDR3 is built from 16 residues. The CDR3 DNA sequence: TGTGCCAGCAGCTTACTTGGACTAGCGGGGGGGCGTGCGCAGTATTTT. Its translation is CASSLLGLAGGRAQYF.

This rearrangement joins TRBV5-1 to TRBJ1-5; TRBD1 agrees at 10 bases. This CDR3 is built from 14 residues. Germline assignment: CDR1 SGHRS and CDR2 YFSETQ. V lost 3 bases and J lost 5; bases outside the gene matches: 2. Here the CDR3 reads CASSWTGGDQPQHF. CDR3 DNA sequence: TGCGCCAGCAGCTGGACAGGGGGAGATCAGCCCCAGCATTTT.

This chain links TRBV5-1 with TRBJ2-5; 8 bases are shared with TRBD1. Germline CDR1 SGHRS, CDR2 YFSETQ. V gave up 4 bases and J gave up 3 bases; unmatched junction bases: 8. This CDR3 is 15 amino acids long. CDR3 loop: CASSRGQGLKETQYF. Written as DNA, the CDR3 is TGCGCCAGCAGCCGTGGACAGGGCCTAAAAGAGACCCAGTACTTC.